The 5 T cell receptor beta chains below come from one sample, sequenced in a study of sequential checkpoint blockade in melanoma. Treatment meaning: randomized to nivolumab then ipilimumab (arm A) or the reverse (arm B). TCRdb's copy holds only in-frame clones and misses some; the assay was immunoSEQ multiplex PCR. The table shows some 10,000 clones, with roughly 72% occurring only once. The sample consisted of CD8+ T cells sorted from blood (inferred from file names), taken from a patient given nivolumab and ipilimumab in sequence. These receptors all stem from a human donor with melanoma.

The table lists this clone with a few counts. The chain joins TRBV15 to TRBJ2-2; unclear D gene. The CDR3 has 14 amino acids. V was trimmed by 5 bases and J by 3 bases, leaving 10 bases between them. Germline-derived CDR1 and CDR2 are LNHNV and YYDKDF (reference sequence). The CDR3 protein is CATSPLADTGELFF. For the CDR3, the DNA is TGTGCCACCAGCCCCCTGGCGGACACCGGGGAGCTGTTTTTT.

The rearrangement joins TRBV6-1 to TRBJ1-6; the D is unclear. Trimming removed 6 bases at V and 1 base at J, with 4 bases between. Germline V lookup: CDR1 MNHNS, CDR2 SASEGT. This CDR3 has 13 residues. CDR3 region: CASSRSYNSPLHF. The DNA of the CDR3 is TGTGCCAGCAGCCGTTCCTATAATTCACCCCTCCACTTT.

This chain uses TRBV6-6 with TRBJ1-2, with D perhaps TRBD1 (6 bases). This CDR3 comprises 15 residues. The germline V gene has CDR1 MNHNY and CDR2 SVGAGI (reference sequence). V lost 4 bases, J lost 0 bases, and 12 bases lay in between. The CDR3 DNA reads TGTGCCAGCAGTTGGAACAGGGACGCTAACTATGGCTACACCTTC. Its protein product is CASSWNRDANYGYTF.

This clone was recorded a few times. The J gene is TRBJ2-1, the V gene TRBV6-4; TRBD2 matches at 13 bases. Germline lookup yields CDR1 MRHNA and CDR2 SNTAGT. CDR3 size: 15 residues. Losses at the gene ends were 2 bases for V and 5 bases for J; bases not matched to a gene: 0. CDR3 DNA: TGTGCCAGCAGTGACGGGACTAGCGGGAACAATGAGCAGTTCTTC. Its translation is CASSDGTSGNNEQFF.

This clone was counted once. The chain combines TRBV2 with TRBJ2-7, with D unclear. The CDR3 is 13 residues long. Germline CDR1 reads SNHLY; CDR2 reads FYNNEI. V lost 1 base to trimming and J lost 3 bases, with 7 bases between them. CDR3 sequence reads: CASSEETFYEQYF. The CDR3 DNA is TGTGCCAGCAGTGAAGAAACTTTCTACGAGCAGTACTTC.